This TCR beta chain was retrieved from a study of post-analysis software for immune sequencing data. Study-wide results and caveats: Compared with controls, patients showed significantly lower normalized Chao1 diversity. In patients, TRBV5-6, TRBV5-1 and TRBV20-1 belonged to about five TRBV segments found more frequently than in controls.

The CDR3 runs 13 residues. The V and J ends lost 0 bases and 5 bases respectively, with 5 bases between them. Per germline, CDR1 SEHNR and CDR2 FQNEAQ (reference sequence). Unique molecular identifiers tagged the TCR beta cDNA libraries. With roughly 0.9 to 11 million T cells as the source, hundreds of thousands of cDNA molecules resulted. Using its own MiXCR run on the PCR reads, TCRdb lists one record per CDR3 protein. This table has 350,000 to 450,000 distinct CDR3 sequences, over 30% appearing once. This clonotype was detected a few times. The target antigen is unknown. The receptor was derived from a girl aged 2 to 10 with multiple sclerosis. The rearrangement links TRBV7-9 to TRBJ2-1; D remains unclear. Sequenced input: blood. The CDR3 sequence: CASSLAVDNEQFF. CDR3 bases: TGTGCCAGCAGCTTAGCGGTCGACAATGAGCAGTTCTTC.